This T cell receptor (beta chain) was sequenced in a study of T-cell reconstitution after alpha-beta-depleted transplantation in children. Germline trimming cut 6 bases from V and 4 bases from J; bases unmatched to any gene: 7. This CDR3 spans 15 amino acids. As it was prepared, the TCRbeta library received unique molecular identifiers. TCRdb used MiXCR to reprocess the PCR reads, holding one entry per CDR3 protein. The sample has some 390,000 distinct CDR3 sequences, roughly 20% seen once. This chain connects TRBV12-3 or TRBV12-4 to TRBJ2-3, with 10 positions matching TRBD1. The source is a human donor who donated a stem cell graft to a child with acute myeloid leukemia. Sequencing used PBMCs from the stem cell graft donor, obtained from the stem cell graft. The CDR3: CASSLDRGQADTQYF. In DNA form, the CDR3 reads TGTGCCAGCAGCCTCGACAGGGGGCAGGCAGATACGCAGTATTTT.